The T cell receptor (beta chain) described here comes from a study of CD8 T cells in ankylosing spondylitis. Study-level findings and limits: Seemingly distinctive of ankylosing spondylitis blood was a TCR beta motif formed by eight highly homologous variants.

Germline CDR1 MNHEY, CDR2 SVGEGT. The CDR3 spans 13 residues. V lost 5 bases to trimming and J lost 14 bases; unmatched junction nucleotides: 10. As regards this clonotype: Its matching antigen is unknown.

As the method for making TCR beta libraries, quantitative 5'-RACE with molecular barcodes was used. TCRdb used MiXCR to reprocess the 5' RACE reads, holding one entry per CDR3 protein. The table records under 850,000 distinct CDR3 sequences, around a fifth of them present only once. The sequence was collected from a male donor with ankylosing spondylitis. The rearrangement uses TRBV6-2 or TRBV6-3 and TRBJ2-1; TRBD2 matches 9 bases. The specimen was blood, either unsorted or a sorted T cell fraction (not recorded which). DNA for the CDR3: TGTGCCAGCAGTCCCCGACTAGCGGAGAGTGAGTTCTTC. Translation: CASSPRLAESEFF.